The 29 T cell receptor beta chains below come from one sample, sequenced in a study of shared clonotypes between healthy human individuals. Sequencing was performed with immunoSEQ multiplex PCR; in TCRdb, only in-frame clones are kept and a portion is missing. This table holds 2 million to 2.5 million clones, approximately 94% found once. Specimen: naive CD4+ T cells from PBMCs. Regarding subset: CD45RA+ positively selected. The receptors were gathered from a man younger than 35 in good health. Some clones in this sample may be carry-over from other donors' samples.

The chain joins TRBV28 to TRBJ1-5, with 7 nucleotides matching TRBD1. CDR3 length: 15 amino acids. V shed 8 bases and J 1 base; nucleotides not matched to a gene: 8. Germline-derived CDR1 and CDR2 are MDHEN and SYDVKM. As DNA, the CDR3 is TGTGCCAGCGCCACGGGACAGCCAAGCAATCAGCCCCAGCATTTT. Protein product: CASATGQPSNQPQHF.

This clone appeared a few times. This chain uses TRBV30 with TRBJ1-1; D remains ambiguous. The V end was cut by 2 bases, the J end by 5 bases, with 12 bases between. The CDR3 consists of 13 residues. The germline gives CDR1 GTSNPN, CDR2 SVGIG (reference sequence). The CDR3 coding sequence is TGTGCCTGGAGTACGGACTACGGGACTGAAGCTTTCTTT. Translated, it gives CAWSTDYGTEAFF.

The J gene is TRBJ1-2, the V gene TRBV6-6; D call uncertain. The CDR3 spans 13 residues. In germline, CDR1 is MNHNY, CDR2 SVGAGI (reference sequence). Trimming removed 7 bases from V and 4 bases from J, with 13 bases in between. CDR3 sequence: CASTSIGLYGYTF. The CDR3 coding sequence is TGTGCCAGCACCTCTATCGGCCTCTATGGCTACACCTTC.

This chain uses TRBV5-1 with TRBJ1-2; TRBD1 matches at 7 bases. Trimming removed 4 bases from V and 8 bases from J; junction bases left unmatched: 5. Per germline, CDR1 SGHRS and CDR2 YFSETQ. The CDR3 extends over 12 amino acids. The CDR3 nucleotides are TGCGCCAGCAGCCCCCAGGGGGACGGCTACACCTTC. Residues: CASSPQGDGYTF.

The chain joins TRBV5-4 to TRBJ1-5, with 11 bases aligning to TRBD1. The CDR3 totals 15 residues. Per germline, CDR1 SGHNT and CDR2 YYREEE (reference sequence). V dropped 3 bases and J dropped 7; count of bases not matched to a gene: 6. Here the CDR3 reads CASSYGQGADQPQHF. The CDR3 DNA sequence: TGTGCCAGCAGCTATGGACAGGGGGCGGACCAGCCCCAGCATTTT.

The chain combines TRBV27 with TRBJ2-7, with no clear D. CDR1 is MNHEY and CDR2 is SMNVEV in the germline V gene (reference sequence). The length of the CDR3 is 14 residues. V shed 2 bases and J shed 0 bases, with 8 bases lying between them. CDR3 bases: TGTGCCAGCAGTTTAGCTTGGGGCTCCTACGAGCAGTACTTC. Its translation is CASSLAWGSYEQYF.

This chain connects TRBV9 to TRBJ2-1, with D possibly being TRBD1 (6 bases). V shed 4 bases and J shed 6 bases, with 23 bases lying between them. This CDR3 is built from 17 residues. Germline CDR1 is SGDLS and CDR2 is YYNGEE. The DNA for the CDR3 is TGTGCCAGCAGCCAAGACCAGGGGATCGAGAGGGGCAATGAGCAGTTCTTC. It translates to CASSQDQGIERGNEQFF.

The chain uses TRBV11-3 and TRBJ2-1; D is undetermined. The CDR3 runs to 16 residues. The V end was cut by 5 bases, the J end by 5 bases, with 19 bases between. Germline V CDR1 and CDR2: SGHNT, YENEEA. The CDR3 region has the DNA TGTGCCAGCAGCGAGAGACCGGGCCTTTTCGACAATGAGCAGTTCTTC. Its translation is CASSERPGLFDNEQFF.

The rearrangement uses TRBV9 and TRBJ2-2; 7 nucleotides match TRBD1. The J segment lost 7 bases and the V segment lost 0 bases, leaving 9 bases of the junction unmatched. CDR1 and CDR2 from the germline V gene are SGDLS and YYNGEE. The CDR3 extends over 16 amino acids. This chain's CDR3 is CASSVDWAGGYGELFF. The DNA for the CDR3 is TGTGCCAGCAGCGTAGACTGGGCAGGGGGTTACGGGGAGCTGTTTTTT.

The V gene is TRBV18, the J gene TRBJ2-6; D gene uncertain. Germline V lookup: CDR1 KGHSH, CDR2 LQKENI. There are 15 residues in the CDR3. The V end lost 2 bases, the J end lost 0 bases, and 5 bases lay between the germline ends. CDR3 sequence reads: CASSPYTSGANVLTF. For the CDR3, the DNA is TGTGCCAGCTCACCATATACCTCTGGGGCCAACGTCCTGACTTTC. Full variable domain (outside the CDR3, taken from reference TRBV18 and TRBJ2-6): NAGVMQNPRHLVRRRGQEARLRCSPMKGHSHVYWYRQLPEEGLKFMVYLQKENIIDESGMPKERFSAEFPKEGPSILRIQQVVRGDSAAYFCASSPYTSGANVLTFGAGSRLTVL.

Turning to this clone: This same CDR3 is encoded by further DNA sequences in the sample. This chain uses TRBV7-2 with TRBJ2-7; D is perhaps TRBD2 (6 bases). Trimming took off 3 bases at V and 0 bases at J, with 9 bases between the two ends. Germline V CDR1 and CDR2: SGHTA, FQGNSA. CDR3 length equals 14 residues. DNA of the CDR3: TGTGCCAGCAGCTTCCGGGACTCCTCCTACGAGCAGTACTTC. Translating it yields CASSFRDSSYEQYF.

The V and J genes are TRBV4-3 and TRBJ2-3; 11 bases are shared with TRBD1. The V gene end was trimmed by 3 bases and the J gene end by 4 bases; junction bases not matched to a gene: 9. CDR3 size: 17 residues. Germline CDR1 reads LGHNA; CDR2 reads YSLEER. CDR3 nucleotide sequence: TGCGCCAGCAGCCACCGAAGATGGGACAGGGGGGCAGATACGCAGTATTTT. Amino acids: CASSHRRWDRGADTQYF.

The chain employs TRBV7-9 and TRBJ2-5; D call uncertain. The CDR3 is 16 amino acids. The V and J ends lost 1 base and 0 bases respectively, with 12 bases between them. The V gene's germline CDR1 is SEHNR and CDR2 FQNEAQ (reference sequence). CDR3 residues: CASSLGAGQHQETQYF. CDR3 sequence (DNA): TGTGCCAGCAGCTTAGGGGCAGGTCAGCACCAAGAGACCCAGTACTTC.

The chain has TRBV6-4 and TRBJ2-3, with 7 positions matching TRBD2. The CDR3 consists of 13 residues. The trim removed 4 bases at V and 6 bases at J, leaving 4 bases unmatched. Germline V lookup: CDR1 MRHNA, CDR2 SNTAGT. DNA of the CDR3: TGTGCCAGCAGTGCGTTCGGGAGGGATACGCAGTATTTT. Protein: CASSAFGRDTQYF.

This chain joins TRBV2 and TRBJ2-3, with 9 bases that match TRBD1. Germline trimming cut 7 bases from V and 5 bases from J; bases unmatched to any gene: 7. There are 14 residues in the CDR3. From germline, CDR1 is SNHLY and CDR2 FYNNEI. As DNA, the CDR3 is TGTGCCAGCAAGCCGGGACAGGGAGGAGATACGCAGTATTTT. It encodes CASKPGQGGDTQYF.

The V gene is TRBV28, the J gene TRBJ2-1, with D perhaps TRBD2 (5 bases). CDR1 and CDR2 from the germline V gene are MDHEN and SYDVKM. The V end lost 4 bases, the J end lost 4 bases, and 17 bases lay between the germline ends. The CDR3 has 16 amino acids. The CDR3 nucleotides read TGTGCCAGCAGTTCGACCACCCTGAGCGGATACAATGAGCAGTTCTTC. This translates into CASSSTTLSGYNEQFF.

The rearrangement joins TRBV28 to TRBJ2-1, with 14 bases identical to TRBD2. V trimming: 6 bases; J trimming: 4 bases; junction bases outside the gene matches: 14. CDR1 and CDR2 (germline): MDHEN, SYDVKM. CDR3 length equals 19 residues. CDR3: CASSRPGLAGATLYNEQFF. CDR3 bases: TGTGCCAGCAGCCGACCGGGACTAGCGGGAGCCACTCTATACAATGAGCAGTTCTTC.

The chain employs TRBV7-9 and TRBJ1-2; weak D call: TRBD1 (5 bases). Germline-derived CDR1 and CDR2 are SEHNR and FQNEAQ (reference sequence). With 6 bases removed from V and 0 bases from J, the gap between germline ends came to 17 bases. The CDR3 is made up of 16 amino acids. This CDR3 is CASRPKPGISNYGYTF. CDR3 nucleotides: TGTGCCAGCAGACCTAAACCAGGGATTTCTAACTATGGCTACACCTTC.

In regard to this clone: This same CDR3 is encoded by further DNA sequences in the sample. The J gene is TRBJ2-7, the V gene TRBV9; a weak D match, TRBD2 (5 bases). Germline loops: CDR1 SGDLS, CDR2 YYNGEE. This CDR3 has 14 residues. Trimming stripped 4 bases from V and 2 bases from J, with 13 bases between. The CDR3: CASSPRTQTYEQYF. In nucleotides, the CDR3 is TGTGCCAGCAGCCCTCGGACTCAGACCTACGAGCAGTACTTC.

The genes are TRBV5-1 and TRBJ2-1, with a tentative D call TRBD2 (6 bases). Looked up from germline, CDR1 is SGHRS and CDR2 is YFSETQ. V lost 5 bases to trimming and J lost 9 bases, with 21 bases between them. This CDR3 spans 15 amino acids. The chain's CDR3 is CASREGGPHSGEQFF. In DNA form, the CDR3 reads TGCGCCAGCAGGGAGGGCGGCCCCCACTCCGGTGAGCAGTTCTTC.

This rearrangement joins TRBV21-1 to TRBJ1-3; the table's TRBD1 call for D was not verified on the DNA. TRBV21-1 is a pseudogene. The CDR3 has 18 residues. The CDR3 reads CASSKRSGGLLPGNTIYF. The CDR3 DNA follows: TGTGCCAGCAGCAAACGGTCAGGGGGATTACTGCCTGGAAACACCATATATTTT.

Points on this clone: The sample holds other DNA sequences that translate to the same CDR3. J is TRBJ2-7 and V is TRBV5-1, with D possibly being TRBD1 or TRBD2 (5 bases each). The CDR3 is made up of 13 amino acids. Germline V CDR1 and CDR2: SGHRS, YFSETQ. Trimming left V 4 bases short and J 3 bases short, with 11 bases between. CDR3 loop: CASSLGPDYEQYF. DNA for the CDR3: TGCGCCAGCAGCCTGGGACCTGACTACGAGCAGTACTTC.

The chain has TRBV9 and TRBJ2-3; 8 positions match TRBD2. CDR1 is SGDLS and CDR2 is YYNGEE in the germline V gene. V shed 0 bases and J 3 bases; nucleotides not matched to a gene: 6. This CDR3 has 16 residues. CDR3 amino acids: CASSVEGGTRTDTQYF. CDR3 DNA: TGTGCCAGCAGCGTAGAGGGAGGGACTAGAACAGATACGCAGTATTTT.

The rearrangement joins TRBV2 to TRBJ2-1; 12 bases agree with TRBD1. The germline gives CDR1 SNHLY, CDR2 FYNNEI. Germline trimming cut 2 bases from V and 9 bases from J; bases unmatched to any gene: 14. The CDR3 spans 18 residues. CDR3 loop: CASSERDRGRPELLEQFF. CDR3 DNA: TGTGCCAGCAGTGAACGGGACAGGGGGCGCCCAGAGTTGCTTGAGCAGTTCTTC.

The chain links TRBV5-1 to TRBJ1-1; D is perhaps TRBD1 (6 bases). This CDR3 comprises 16 residues. Looked up from germline, CDR1 is SGHRS and CDR2 is YFSETQ. V was cut by 0 bases and J by 0 bases, with 12 bases left in between. Here the CDR3 DNA reads TGCGCCAGCAGCTTGGTATCTGGACAGATGAACACTGAAGCTTTCTTT. It yields the protein CASSLVSGQMNTEAFF.

The V and J genes are TRBV19 and TRBJ2-7; 9 bases align to TRBD1. Germline values: CDR1 LNHDA, CDR2 SQIVND (reference sequence). J was trimmed by 2 bases and V by 9 bases; bases with no gene match: 8. The length of the CDR3 is 14 residues. CDR3 nucleotides: TGTGCCAGCGGTACCCGGACAGGGGCCTACGAGCAGTACTTC. Translation: CASGTRTGAYEQYF.

The chain combines TRBV6-1 with TRBJ1-5; no reliable D call. V lost 2 bases, J lost 5 bases, and 13 bases lay in between. The CDR3 sequence is 15 residues long. In germline, CDR1 is MNHNS, CDR2 SASEGT. The chain's CDR3 is CASSERRIGYQPQHF. In nucleotides, the CDR3 is TGTGCCAGCAGTGAACGTAGGATAGGGTATCAGCCCCAGCATTTT.

This clone has just one count. J is TRBJ1-1 and V is TRBV25-1, with 12 bases matching TRBD1. The CDR3 is made up of 18 amino acids. The J segment lost 7 bases and the V segment lost 1 base, leaving 13 bases of the junction unmatched. Germline V gives CDR1 MGHDK, CDR2 SYGVNS. The CDR3 spells CASSESQGQGARRDEAFF. The CDR3 DNA sequence: TGTGCCAGCAGTGAATCTCAGGGACAGGGGGCGCGTAGGGATGAAGCTTTCTTT.

V is TRBV7-9 and J is TRBJ2-5, with 10 bases that match TRBD2. J was trimmed by 1 base and V by 3 bases; bases with no gene match: 2. CDR3 size: 15 residues. From germline, CDR1 is SEHNR and CDR2 FQNEAQ (reference sequence). CDR3 DNA sequence: TGTGCCAGCAGCTTGCCTAGCGGGGGCCAAGAGACCCAGTACTTC. This encodes CASSLPSGGQETQYF.